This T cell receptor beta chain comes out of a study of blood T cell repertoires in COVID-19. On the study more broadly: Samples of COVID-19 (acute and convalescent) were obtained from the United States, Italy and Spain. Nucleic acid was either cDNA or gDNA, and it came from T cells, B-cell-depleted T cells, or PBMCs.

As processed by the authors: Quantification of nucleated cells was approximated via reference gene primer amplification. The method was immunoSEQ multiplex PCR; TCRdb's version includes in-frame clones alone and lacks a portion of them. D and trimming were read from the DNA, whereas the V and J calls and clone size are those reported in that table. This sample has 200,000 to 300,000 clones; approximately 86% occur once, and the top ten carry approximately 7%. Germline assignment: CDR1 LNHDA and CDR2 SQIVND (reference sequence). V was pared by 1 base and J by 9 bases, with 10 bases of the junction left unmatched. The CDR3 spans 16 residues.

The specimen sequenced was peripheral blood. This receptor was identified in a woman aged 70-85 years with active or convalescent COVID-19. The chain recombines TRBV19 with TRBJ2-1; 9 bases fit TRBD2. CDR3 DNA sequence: TGTGCCAGTAGTATAGCTGACAGCGGGGGGACTAGTGAGCAGTTCTTC. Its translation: CASSIADSGGTSEQFF.